The 11 T cell receptor beta chains presented below share a single source sample, sequenced in a study of human T cells and chemical hapten exposure. Time point denoted: patch test 2, 6 weeks after DPC sensitization. Documented treatment: therapeutic diphenylcyclopropenone sensitization with weekly scalp DPC. TCRdb processed the RACE reads anew with MiXCR; each CDR3 protein has one entry. The data contain 100,000 or so distinct CDR3 sequences, 11% of them singletons. Source: whole blood, taken in connection with sensitization to the hapten diphenylcyclopropenone (DPC). The receptor set was obtained from a man aged 35 to 55 with alopecia areata. Some clones in this sample may be carry-over from other donors' samples.

This chain uses TRBV3-1 with TRBJ1-1; D ambiguous. V dropped 3 bases and J dropped 7 bases, with 6 bases sitting between them. The CDR3 runs to 11 residues. Germline lookup yields CDR1 LGHDT and CDR2 YNNKEL (reference sequence). The CDR3 protein is CASSQNLEAFF. The CDR3 DNA reads TGTGCCAGCAGCCAGAATCTTGAAGCTTTCTTT. Filled out from reference TRBV3-1 and TRBJ1-1, the complete variable domain reads DTAVSQTPKYLVTQMGNDKSIKCEQNLGHDTMYWYKQDSKKFLKIMFSYNNKELIINETVPNRFSPKSPDKAHLNLHINSLELGDSAVYFCASSQNLEAFFGQGTRLTVV.

The rearrangement uses TRBV28 and TRBJ1-5; perhaps TRBD1 as D (5 bases). Per the germline V gene, CDR1 is MDHEN and CDR2 is SYDVKM. Trimming cost V 7 bases and J 2 bases, with 12 bases left between them. The CDR3 has 14 amino acids. CDR3 nucleotide sequence: TGTGCCAGCACCATGTGGGGCGGCAATCAGCCCCAGCATTTT. It codes for CASTMWGGNQPQHF.

This clonotype has only a few counts. This chain uses TRBV10-3 with TRBJ2-5; TRBD2 matches at 15 bases. This CDR3 comprises 20 residues. Trimming cost V 0 bases and J 2 bases; bases outside gene matches: 10. From germline, CDR1 is ENHRY and CDR2 SYGVKD. The CDR3: CAISESLGLAGGDKQETQYF. The CDR3 DNA reads TGTGCCATCAGTGAGTCCTTGGGACTAGCGGGAGGAGATAAACAAGAGACCCAGTACTTC.

The chain joins TRBV11-2 to TRBJ1-6; maybe TRBD1 (6 bases). V was clipped by 0 bases and J by 9 bases, with 21 bases between them. Germline V gene data show CDR1 as SGHAT and CDR2 as FQNNGV. This CDR3 is built from 18 residues. In DNA, the CDR3 is TGTGCCAGCAGCTTAGATCCCAGCGTAGGGGGGGGCAGTTCACCCCTCCACTTT. Its protein product is CASSLDPSVGGGSSPLHF.

This clonotype was counted ten times or more. The chain employs TRBV6-5 and TRBJ1-6; the match to TRBD1 covers 7 bases. Germline V CDR1 and CDR2: MNHEY, SVGAGI. CDR3 length equals 16 residues. V shed 6 bases, J shed 8 bases, and the junction held 13 bases outside the gene matches. This CDR3 reads CASSPDRALSHSPLHF. In DNA form, the CDR3 reads TGTGCCAGCAGCCCCGACAGGGCACTTTCGCATTCACCCCTCCACTTT.

This clonotype was detected a few times. This rearrangement joins TRBV7-2 to TRBJ2-1, with D possibly TRBD2 on 6 matching bases. The CDR3 loop spans 13 amino acids. The germline gives CDR1 SGHTA, CDR2 FQGNSA. V dropped 4 bases and J dropped 9 bases, with 13 bases sitting between them. The CDR3, as DNA: TGTGCCAGCAGCTCACCAATGGGGGGTGAGCAGTTCTTC. Protein product: CASSSPMGGEQFF.

The V gene is TRBV18, the J gene TRBJ1-4, with 8 bases identical to TRBD1. V lost 3 bases to trimming and J lost 7 bases; unmatched junction nucleotides: 7. Germline assignment: CDR1 KGHSH and CDR2 LQKENI. The CDR3 is made up of 15 amino acids. The CDR3 loop is CASSPFDRGGEKLFF. The CDR3 nucleotides read TGTGCCAGCTCACCCTTTGACAGGGGTGGTGAAAAACTGTTTTTT.

This clonotype has at least ten counts. This chain connects TRBV6-4 to TRBJ2-3; TRBD2 is a possible D gene (5 bases). The CDR3 totals 15 residues. Germline assignment: CDR1 MRHNA and CDR2 SNTAGT. V was pared by 2 bases and J by 3 bases, with 12 bases between. CDR3 bases: TGTGCCAGCAGTGACGGAGCGGAGCCGACAGATACGCAGTATTTT. Its translation is CASSDGAEPTDTQYF.

The chain combines TRBV7-2 with TRBJ2-7; TRBD2 is a possible D gene (6 bases). The ends were cut back, 4 bases at V and 2 bases at J, with 18 bases in the middle. Germline V gene lookup returns CDR1 SGHTA and CDR2 FQGNSA. The CDR3 is 16 amino acids. The CDR3, as DNA: TGTGCCAGCAGCTCAGTGAGGCGGGGATTTACCTACGAGCAGTACTTC. This codes for CASSSVRRGFTYEQYF.

This clonotype was counted a few times. The chain combines TRBV29-1 with TRBJ2-7, with 7 bases aligning to TRBD1. The CDR3 is 12 amino acids. V shed 7 bases, J shed 5 bases, and the junction held 8 bases outside the gene matches. Germline V gene data show CDR1 as SQVTM and CDR2 as ANQGSEA. CDR3: CSAARDSHEQYF. The CDR3 nucleotides read TGCAGCGCCGCTCGGGACAGCCACGAGCAGTACTTC.

CDR3 residues: CASSMTGKGYGYTF. In nucleotides, the CDR3 is TGTGCCAGCAGCATGACAGGGAAAGGGTATGGCTACACCTTC. The chain carries TRBV7-9 and TRBJ1-2; 7 bases match TRBD1. The germline CDR1 and CDR2 sequences are SEHNR and FQNEAQ (reference sequence). V lost 5 bases to trimming and J lost 5 bases; unmatched junction nucleotides: 8. The CDR3 has 14 amino acids.